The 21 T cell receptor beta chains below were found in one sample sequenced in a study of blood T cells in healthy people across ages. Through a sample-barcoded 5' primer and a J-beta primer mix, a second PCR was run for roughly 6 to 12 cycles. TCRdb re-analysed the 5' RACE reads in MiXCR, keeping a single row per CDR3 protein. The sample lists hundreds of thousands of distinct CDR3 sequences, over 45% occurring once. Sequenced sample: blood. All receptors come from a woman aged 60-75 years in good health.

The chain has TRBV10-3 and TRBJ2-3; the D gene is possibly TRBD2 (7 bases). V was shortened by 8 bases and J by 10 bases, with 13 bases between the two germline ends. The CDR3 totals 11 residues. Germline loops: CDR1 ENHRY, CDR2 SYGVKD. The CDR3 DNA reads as TGTGCCATCGGGGGGGGCGGAGCGCAGTATTTT. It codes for CAIGGGGAQYF.

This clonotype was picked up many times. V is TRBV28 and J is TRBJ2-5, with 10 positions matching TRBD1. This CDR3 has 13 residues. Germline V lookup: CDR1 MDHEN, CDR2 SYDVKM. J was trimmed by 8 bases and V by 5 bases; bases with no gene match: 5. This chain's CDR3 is CASSPRDRGTQYF. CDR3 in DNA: TGTGCCAGCAGTCCCCGGGACAGGGGAACCCAGTACTTC. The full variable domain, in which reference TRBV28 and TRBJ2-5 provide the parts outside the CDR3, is DVKVTQSSRYLVKRTGEKVFLECVQDMDHENMFWYRQDPGLGLRLIYFSYDVKMKEKGDIPEGYSVSREKKERFSLILESASTNQTSMYLCASSPRDRGTQYFGPGTRLLVL.

CDR3 DNA sequence: TGCAGTGCTAGGCCCGGCGGGTCCTACGAGCAGTACTTC. Residues: CSARPGGSYEQYF. The rearrangement joins TRBV20-1 to TRBJ2-7; TRBD2 might be the D (5 bases). V was pared by 3 bases and J by 1 base, with 10 bases between. Germline assignment: CDR1 DFQATT and CDR2 SNEGSKA (reference sequence). The CDR3 totals 13 residues.

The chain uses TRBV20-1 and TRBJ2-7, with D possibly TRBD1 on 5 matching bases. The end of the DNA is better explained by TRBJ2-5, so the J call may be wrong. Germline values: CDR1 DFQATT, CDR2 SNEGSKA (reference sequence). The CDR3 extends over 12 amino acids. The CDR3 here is CSALGVQGTQYF. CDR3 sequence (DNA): TGCAGTGCTCTTGGGGTGCAGGGGACCCAGTACTTC.

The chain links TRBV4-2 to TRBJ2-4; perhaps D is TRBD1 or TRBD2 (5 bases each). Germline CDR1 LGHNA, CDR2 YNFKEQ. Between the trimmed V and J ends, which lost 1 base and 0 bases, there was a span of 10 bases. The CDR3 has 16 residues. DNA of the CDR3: TGTGCCAGCAGCCAAGTGGGGGTCTCAGCCAAAAACATTCAGTACTTC. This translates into CASSQVGVSAKNIQYF.

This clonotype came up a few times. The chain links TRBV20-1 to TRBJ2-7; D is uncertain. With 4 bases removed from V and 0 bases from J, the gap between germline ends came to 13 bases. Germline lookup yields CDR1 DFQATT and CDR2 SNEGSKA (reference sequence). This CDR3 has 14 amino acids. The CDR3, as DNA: TGCAGTGCTAAAACAGAGACCAGCTCCTACGAGCAGTACTTC. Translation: CSAKTETSSYEQYF.

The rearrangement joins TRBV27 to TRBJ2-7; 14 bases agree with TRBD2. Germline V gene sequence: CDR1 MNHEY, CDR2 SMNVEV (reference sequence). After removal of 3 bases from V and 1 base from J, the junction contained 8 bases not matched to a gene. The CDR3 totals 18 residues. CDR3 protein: CASSFGQGTSGSSYEQYF. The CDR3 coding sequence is TGTGCCAGCAGTTTTGGACAGGGGACTAGCGGGAGTTCCTACGAGCAGTACTTC.

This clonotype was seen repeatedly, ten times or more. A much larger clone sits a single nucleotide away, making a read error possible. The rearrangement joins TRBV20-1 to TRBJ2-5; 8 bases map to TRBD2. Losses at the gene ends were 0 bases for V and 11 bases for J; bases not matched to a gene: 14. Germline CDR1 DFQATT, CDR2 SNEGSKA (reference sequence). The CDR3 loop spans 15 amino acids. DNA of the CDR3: TGCAGTGCTAGAGATGGGGGAGCGGGAGTCCATGAGCAGTACTTC. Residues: CSARDGGAGVHEQYF.

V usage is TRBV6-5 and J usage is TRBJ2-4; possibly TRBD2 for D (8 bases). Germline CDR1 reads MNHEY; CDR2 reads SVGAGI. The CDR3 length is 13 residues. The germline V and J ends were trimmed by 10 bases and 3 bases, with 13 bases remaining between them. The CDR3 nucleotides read TGTGCCACCAGGGGGACTAGCAAAAACATTCAGTACTTC. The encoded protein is CATRGTSKNIQYF.

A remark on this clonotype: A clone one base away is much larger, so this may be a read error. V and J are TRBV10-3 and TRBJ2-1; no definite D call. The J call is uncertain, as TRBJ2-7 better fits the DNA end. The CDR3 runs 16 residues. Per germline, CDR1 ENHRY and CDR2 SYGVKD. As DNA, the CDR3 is TGTGCCATCAGTGTGGACCCTAGTTTCTCCTACAATGAGCAGTACTTC. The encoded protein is CAISVDPSFSYNEQYF.

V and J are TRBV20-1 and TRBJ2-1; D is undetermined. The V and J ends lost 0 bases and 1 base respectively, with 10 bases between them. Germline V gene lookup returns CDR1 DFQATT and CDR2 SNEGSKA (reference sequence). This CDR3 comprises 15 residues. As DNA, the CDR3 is TGCAGTGCTAGAGATCATAAGGATTCCTACAATGAGCAGTTCTTC. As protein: CSARDHKDSYNEQFF.

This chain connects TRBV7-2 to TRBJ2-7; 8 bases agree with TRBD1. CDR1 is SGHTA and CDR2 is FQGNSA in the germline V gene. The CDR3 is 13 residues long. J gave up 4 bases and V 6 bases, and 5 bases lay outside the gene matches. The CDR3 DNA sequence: TGTGCCAGCAGTAATACAGGGGGTTACGAGCAGTACTTC. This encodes CASSNTGGYEQYF.

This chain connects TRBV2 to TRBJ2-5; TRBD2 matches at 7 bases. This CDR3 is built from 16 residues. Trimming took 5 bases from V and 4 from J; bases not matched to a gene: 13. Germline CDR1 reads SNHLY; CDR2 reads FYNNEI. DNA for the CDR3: TGTGCCAGCAGTCCAGCGGGAAGATTGACGGGAGAGACCCAGTACTTC. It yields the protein CASSPAGRLTGETQYF.

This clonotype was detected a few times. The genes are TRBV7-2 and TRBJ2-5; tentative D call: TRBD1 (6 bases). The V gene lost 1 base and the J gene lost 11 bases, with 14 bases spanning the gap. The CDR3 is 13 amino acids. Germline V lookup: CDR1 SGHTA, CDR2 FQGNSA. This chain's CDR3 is CASSLDRAWEQYF. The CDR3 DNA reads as TGTGCCAGCAGCTTAGACAGGGCCTGGGAGCAGTACTTC. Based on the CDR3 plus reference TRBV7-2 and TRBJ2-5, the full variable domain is GAGVSQSPSNKVTEKGKDVELRCDPISGHTALYWYRQSLGQGLEFLIYFQGNSAPDKSGLPSDRFSAERTGGSVSTLTIQRTQQEDSAVYLCASSLDRAWEQYFGPGTRLLVL.

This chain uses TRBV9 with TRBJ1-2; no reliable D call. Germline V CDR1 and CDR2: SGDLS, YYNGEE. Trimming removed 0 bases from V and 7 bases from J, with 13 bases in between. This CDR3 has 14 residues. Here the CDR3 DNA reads TGTGCCAGCAGCGTAGCTGACGGTTTGGTTGGCTACACCTTC. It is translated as CASSVADGLVGYTF.

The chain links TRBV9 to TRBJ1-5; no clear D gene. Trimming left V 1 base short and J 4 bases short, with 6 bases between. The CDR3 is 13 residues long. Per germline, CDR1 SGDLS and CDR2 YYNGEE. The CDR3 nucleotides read TGTGCCAGCAGCGTATCGGGGAATCAGCCCCAGCATTTT. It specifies CASSVSGNQPQHF.

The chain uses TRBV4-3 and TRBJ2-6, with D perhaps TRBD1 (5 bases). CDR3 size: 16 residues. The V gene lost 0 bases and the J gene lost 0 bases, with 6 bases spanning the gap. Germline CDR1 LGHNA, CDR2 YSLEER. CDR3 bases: TGCGCCAGCAGCCAAGATCAGGGCTCTGGGGCCAACGTCCTGACTTTC. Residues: CASSQDQGSGANVLTF.

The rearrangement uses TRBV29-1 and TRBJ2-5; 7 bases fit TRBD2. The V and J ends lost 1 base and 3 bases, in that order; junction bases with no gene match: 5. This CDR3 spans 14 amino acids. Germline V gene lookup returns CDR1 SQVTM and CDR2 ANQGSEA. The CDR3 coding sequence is TGCAGCGTTGAAGCGGGAGGCGGGGAAGAGACCCAGTACTTC. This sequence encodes CSVEAGGGEETQYF.

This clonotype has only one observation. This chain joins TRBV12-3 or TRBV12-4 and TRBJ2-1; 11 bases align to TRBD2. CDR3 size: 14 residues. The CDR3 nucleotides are TGTGCGGGCAAAACTAGCGGGAGTAACAATGAGCAGTTCTTC. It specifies CAGKTSGSNNEQFF.

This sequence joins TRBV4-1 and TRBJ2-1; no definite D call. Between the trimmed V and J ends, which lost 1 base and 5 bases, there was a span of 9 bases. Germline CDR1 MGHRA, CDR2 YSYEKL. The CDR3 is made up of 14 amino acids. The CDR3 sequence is CASSQGPTDNEQFF. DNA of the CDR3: TGCGCCAGCAGCCAAGGCCCTACGGACAATGAGCAGTTCTTC.

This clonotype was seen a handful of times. The CDR3 reads CSVGQSSYEQYF. The CDR3 region has the DNA TGCAGCGTGGGACAGAGCTCCTACGAGCAGTACTTC. The chain combines TRBV29-1 with TRBJ2-7; 7 positions agree with TRBD1. Germline V gene sequence: CDR1 SQVTM, CDR2 ANQGSEA. The CDR3 sequence is 12 residues long. Trimming took 6 bases from V and 0 from J; bases not matched to a gene: 2.